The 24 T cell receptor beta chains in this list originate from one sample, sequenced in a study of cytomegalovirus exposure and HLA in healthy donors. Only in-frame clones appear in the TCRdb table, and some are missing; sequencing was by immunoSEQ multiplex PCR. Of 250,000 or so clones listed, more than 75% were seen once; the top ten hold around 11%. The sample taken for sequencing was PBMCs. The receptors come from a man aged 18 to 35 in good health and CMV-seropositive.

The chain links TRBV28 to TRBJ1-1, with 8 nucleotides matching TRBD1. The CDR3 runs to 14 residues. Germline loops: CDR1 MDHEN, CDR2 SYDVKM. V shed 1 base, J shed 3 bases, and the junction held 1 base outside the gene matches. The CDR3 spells CASSLYRGDTEAFF. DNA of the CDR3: TGTGCCAGCAGTTTATACAGGGGGGACACTGAAGCTTTCTTT.

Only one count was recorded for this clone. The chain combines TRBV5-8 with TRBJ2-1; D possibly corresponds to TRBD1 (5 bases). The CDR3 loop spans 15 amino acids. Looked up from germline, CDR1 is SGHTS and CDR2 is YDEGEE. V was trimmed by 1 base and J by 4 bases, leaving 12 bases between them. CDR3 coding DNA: TGTGCCAGCAGCTTGTGGGGCTCGCCATACAATGAGCAGTTCTTC. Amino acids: CASSLWGSPYNEQFF.

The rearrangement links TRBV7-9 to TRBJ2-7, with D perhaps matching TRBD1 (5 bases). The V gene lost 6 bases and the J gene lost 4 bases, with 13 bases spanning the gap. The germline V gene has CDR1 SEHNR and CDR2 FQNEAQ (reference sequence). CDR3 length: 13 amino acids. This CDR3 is CASSQIRVYEQYF. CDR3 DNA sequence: TGTGCCAGCAGTCAAATCAGGGTATACGAGCAGTACTTC.

CDR3: CASSVGGGTNEQYF. For the CDR3, the DNA is TGTGCCAGCAGCGTAGGTGGGGGCACGAACGAGCAGTACTTC. The chain carries TRBV9 and TRBJ2-7, with D possibly being TRBD1 (6 bases). The CDR3 loop spans 14 amino acids. CDR1 SGDLS and CDR2 YYNGEE come from the germline V gene. The ends were cut back, 0 bases at V and 5 bases at J, with 12 bases in the middle.

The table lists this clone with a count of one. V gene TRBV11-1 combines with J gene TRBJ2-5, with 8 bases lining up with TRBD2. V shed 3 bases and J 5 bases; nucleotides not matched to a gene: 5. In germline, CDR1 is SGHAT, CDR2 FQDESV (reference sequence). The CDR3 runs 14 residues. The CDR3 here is CASSFPGRGETQYF. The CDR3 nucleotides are TGTGCCAGCAGCTTCCCCGGGAGGGGGGAGACCCAGTACTTC. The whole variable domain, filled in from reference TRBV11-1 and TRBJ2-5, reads EAEVAQSPRYKITEKSQAVAFWCDPISGHATLYWYRQILGQGPELLVQFQDESVVDDSQLPKDRFSAERLKGVDSTLKIQPAELGDSAMYLCASSFPGRGETQYFGPGTRLLVL.

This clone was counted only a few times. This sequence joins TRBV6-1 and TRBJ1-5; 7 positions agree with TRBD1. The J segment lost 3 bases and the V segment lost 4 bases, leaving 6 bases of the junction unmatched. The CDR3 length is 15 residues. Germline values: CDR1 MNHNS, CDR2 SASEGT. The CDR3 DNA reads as TGTGCCAGCAGTGCAGGGACAGCAGTCAATCAGCCCCAGCATTTT. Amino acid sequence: CASSAGTAVNQPQHF.

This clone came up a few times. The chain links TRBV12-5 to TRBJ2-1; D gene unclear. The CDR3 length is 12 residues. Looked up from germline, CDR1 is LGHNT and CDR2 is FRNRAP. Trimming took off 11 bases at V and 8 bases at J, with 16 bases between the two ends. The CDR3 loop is CAEQNQYDEQFF. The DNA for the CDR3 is TGTGCTGAACAGAACCAGTACGATGAGCAGTTCTTC.

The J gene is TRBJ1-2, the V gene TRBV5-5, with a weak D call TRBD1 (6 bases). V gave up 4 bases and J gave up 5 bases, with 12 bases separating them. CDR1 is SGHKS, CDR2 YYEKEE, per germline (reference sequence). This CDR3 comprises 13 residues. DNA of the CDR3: TGTGCCAGCAGCGTCGGACAGTTATATGGCTACACCTTC. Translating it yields CASSVGQLYGYTF.

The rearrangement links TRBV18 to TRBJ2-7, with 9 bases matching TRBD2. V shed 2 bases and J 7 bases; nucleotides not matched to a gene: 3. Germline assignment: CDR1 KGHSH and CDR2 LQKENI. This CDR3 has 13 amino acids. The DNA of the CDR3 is TGTGCCAGCTCACCATTGGCGGGAGGGGAGCAGTACTTC. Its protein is CASSPLAGGEQYF.

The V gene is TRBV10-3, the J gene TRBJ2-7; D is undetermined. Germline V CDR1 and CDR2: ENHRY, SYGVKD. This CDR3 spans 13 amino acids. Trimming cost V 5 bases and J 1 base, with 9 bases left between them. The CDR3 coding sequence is TGTGCCATCAGTCTTGCCCTTTCCTACGAGCAGTACTTC. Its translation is CAISLALSYEQYF.

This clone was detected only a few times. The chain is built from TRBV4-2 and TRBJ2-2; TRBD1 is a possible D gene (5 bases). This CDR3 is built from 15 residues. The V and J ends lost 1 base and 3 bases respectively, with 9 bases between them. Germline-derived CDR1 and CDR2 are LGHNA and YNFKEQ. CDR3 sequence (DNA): TGTGCCAGCAGCCAAGTCGGACAATACACCGGGGAGCTGTTTTTT. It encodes CASSQVGQYTGELFF.

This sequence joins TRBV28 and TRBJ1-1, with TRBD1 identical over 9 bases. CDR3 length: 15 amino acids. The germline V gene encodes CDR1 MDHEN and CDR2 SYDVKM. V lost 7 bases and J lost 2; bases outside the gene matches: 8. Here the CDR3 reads CASTNPGQGNTEAFF. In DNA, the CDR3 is TGTGCCAGCACAAACCCGGGACAGGGAAACACTGAAGCTTTCTTT. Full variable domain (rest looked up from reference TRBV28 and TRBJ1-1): DVKVTQSSRYLVKRTGEKVFLECVQDMDHENMFWYRQDPGLGLRLIYFSYDVKMKEKGDIPEGYSVSREKKERFSLILESASTNQTSMYLCASTNPGQGNTEAFFGQGTRLTVV.

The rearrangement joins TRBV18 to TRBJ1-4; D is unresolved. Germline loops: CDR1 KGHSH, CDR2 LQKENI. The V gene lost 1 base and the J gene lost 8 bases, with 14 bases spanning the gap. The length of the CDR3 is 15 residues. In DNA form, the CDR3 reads TGTGCCAGCTCACCACTTCGTGACGGCGGGGAAAAACTGTTTTTT. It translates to CASSPLRDGGEKLFF.

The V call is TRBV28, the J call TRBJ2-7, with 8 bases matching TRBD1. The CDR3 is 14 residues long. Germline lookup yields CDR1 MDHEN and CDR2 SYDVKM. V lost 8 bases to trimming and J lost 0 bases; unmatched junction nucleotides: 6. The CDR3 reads CASLDRVGSYEQYF. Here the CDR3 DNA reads TGTGCCAGCCTGGACAGGGTAGGCTCCTACGAGCAGTACTTC.

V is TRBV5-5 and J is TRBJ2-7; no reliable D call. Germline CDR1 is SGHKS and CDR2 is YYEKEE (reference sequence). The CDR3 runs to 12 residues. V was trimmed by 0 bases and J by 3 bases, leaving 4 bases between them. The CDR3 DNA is TGTGCCAGCAGCTTGGTCGGCTACGAGCAGTACTTC. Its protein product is CASSLVGYEQYF. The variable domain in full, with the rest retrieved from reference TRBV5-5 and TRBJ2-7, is DAGVTQSPTHLIKTRGQQVTLRCSPISGHKSVSWYQQVLGQGPQFIFQYYEKEERGRGNFPDRFSARQFPNYSSELNVNALLLGDSALYLCASSLVGYEQYFGPGTRLTVT.

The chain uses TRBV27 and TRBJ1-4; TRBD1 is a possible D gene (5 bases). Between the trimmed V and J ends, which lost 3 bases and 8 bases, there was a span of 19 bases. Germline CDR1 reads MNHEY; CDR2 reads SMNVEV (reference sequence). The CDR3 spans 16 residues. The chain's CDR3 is CASSLGGTLRGEKLFF. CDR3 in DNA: TGTGCCAGCAGTTTGGGAGGAACCCTCCGGGGCGAAAAACTGTTTTTT.

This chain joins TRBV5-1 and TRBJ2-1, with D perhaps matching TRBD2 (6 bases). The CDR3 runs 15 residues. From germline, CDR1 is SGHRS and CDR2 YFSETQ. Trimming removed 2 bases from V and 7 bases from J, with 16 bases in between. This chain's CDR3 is CASSFGGSFINEQFF. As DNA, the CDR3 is TGCGCCAGCAGCTTTGGAGGGAGTTTTATTAATGAGCAGTTCTTC. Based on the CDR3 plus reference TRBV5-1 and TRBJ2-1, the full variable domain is KAGVTQTPRYLIKTRGQQVTLSCSPISGHRSVSWYQQTPGQGLQFLFEYFSETQRNKGNFPGRFSGRQFSNSRSEMNVSTLELGDSALYLCASSFGGSFINEQFFGPGTRLTVL.

The CDR3 coding sequence is TGTGCCTGGGAGCCCGGGACAGGGATTCAGAACACCGGGGAGCTGTTTTTT. This codes for CAWEPGTGIQNTGELFF. The chain links TRBV30 to TRBJ2-2, with 9 bases fitting TRBD1. The length of the CDR3 is 17 residues. V lost 5 bases to trimming and J lost 1 base; unmatched junction nucleotides: 11. Germline CDR1 GTSNPN, CDR2 SVGIG (reference sequence).

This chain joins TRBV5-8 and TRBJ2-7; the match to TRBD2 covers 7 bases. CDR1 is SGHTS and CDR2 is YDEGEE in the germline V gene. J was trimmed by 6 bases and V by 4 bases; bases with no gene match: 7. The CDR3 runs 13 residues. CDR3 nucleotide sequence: TGTGCCAGCAGCGGGAGGGCCTTTATCGAGCAGTACTTC. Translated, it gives CASSGRAFIEQYF.

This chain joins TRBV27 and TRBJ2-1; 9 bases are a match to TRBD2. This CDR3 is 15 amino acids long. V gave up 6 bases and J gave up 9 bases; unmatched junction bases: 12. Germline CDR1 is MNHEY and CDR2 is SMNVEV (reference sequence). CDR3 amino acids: CASSPLAGVVSEQFF. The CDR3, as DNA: TGTGCCAGCAGCCCTTTAGCGGGAGTGGTGAGTGAGCAGTTCTTC.

The CDR3 nucleotides read TGTGCCAGCAGCCCCCCACTAGCGGGCCAAGAGACCCAGTACTTC. It codes for CASSPPLAGQETQYF. The J gene is TRBJ2-5, the V gene TRBV6-6; 9 nucleotides match TRBD2. V shed 6 bases, J shed 1 base, and the junction held 6 bases outside the gene matches. The CDR3 loop spans 15 amino acids. Germline assignment: CDR1 MNHNY and CDR2 SVGAGI (reference sequence).

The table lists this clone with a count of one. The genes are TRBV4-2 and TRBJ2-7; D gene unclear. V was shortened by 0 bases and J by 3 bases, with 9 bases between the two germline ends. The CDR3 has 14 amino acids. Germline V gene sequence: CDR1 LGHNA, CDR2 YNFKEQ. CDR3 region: CASSQDYHGYEQYF. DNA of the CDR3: TGTGCCAGCAGCCAAGATTACCACGGCTACGAGCAGTACTTC.

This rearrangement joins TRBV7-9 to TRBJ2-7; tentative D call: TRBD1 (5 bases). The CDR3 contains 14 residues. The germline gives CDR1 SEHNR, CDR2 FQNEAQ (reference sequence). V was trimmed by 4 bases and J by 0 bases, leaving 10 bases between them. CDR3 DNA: TGTGCCAGCAGCTCCCGACAGTCCTCCTACGAGCAGTACTTC. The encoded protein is CASSSRQSSYEQYF.

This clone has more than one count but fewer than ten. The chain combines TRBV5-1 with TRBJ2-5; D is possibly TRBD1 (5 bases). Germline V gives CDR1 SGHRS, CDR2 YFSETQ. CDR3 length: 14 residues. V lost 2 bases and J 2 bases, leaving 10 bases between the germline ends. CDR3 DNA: TGCGCCAGCAGCTTTGGCAGGGCACAAGAGACCCAGTACTTC. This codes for CASSFGRAQETQYF. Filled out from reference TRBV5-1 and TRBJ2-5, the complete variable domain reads KAGVTQTPRYLIKTRGQQVTLSCSPISGHRSVSWYQQTPGQGLQFLFEYFSETQRNKGNFPGRFSGRQFSNSRSEMNVSTLELGDSALYLCASSFGRAQETQYFGPGTRLLVL.